This T cell receptor beta chain was captured in a study of blood T cell repertoires in COVID-19. Whole-study context: Samples came from the United States, Italy and Spain, spanning acute and convalescent COVID-19. T cells, B-cell-depleted T cells, or PBMCs provided the cDNA or gDNA that served as material.

The germline V gene encodes CDR1 ENHRY and CDR2 SYGVKD. This CDR3 has 13 residues. With 3 bases removed from V and 1 base from J, the gap between germline ends came to 6 bases. Enrolled during active infection, Seattle patients were then followed longitudinally. Study processing details: Scientists estimated how many nucleated cells there were by amplifying reference gene primers. Profiled with immunoSEQ multiplex PCR; TCRdb holds only in-frame clones, not every one. V and J calls and clone size come straight from that table; D and trimming were deduced from the DNA. This repertoire shows a few hundred thousand clones, about 87% found once; its top ten account for 0.7% to 0.85%.

The chain links TRBV10-3 to TRBJ1-1, with D unresolved. Sequencing was performed on peripheral blood. This receptor was taken from a man aged 18 to 30 with COVID-19, enrolled during active disease. CDR3: CAISDGENTEAFF. CDR3 bases: TGTGCCATCAGTGACGGAGAGAACACTGAAGCTTTCTTT.